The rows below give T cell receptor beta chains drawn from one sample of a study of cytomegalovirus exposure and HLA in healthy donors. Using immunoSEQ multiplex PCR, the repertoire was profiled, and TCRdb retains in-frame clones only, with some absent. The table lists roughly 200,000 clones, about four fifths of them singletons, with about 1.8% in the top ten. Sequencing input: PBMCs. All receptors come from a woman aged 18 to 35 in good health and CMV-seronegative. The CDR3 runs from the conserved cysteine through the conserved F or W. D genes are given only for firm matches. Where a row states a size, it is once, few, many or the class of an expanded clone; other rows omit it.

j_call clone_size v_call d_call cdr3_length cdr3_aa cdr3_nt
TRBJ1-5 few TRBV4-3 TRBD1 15 CASSVDRDSNQPQHF TGCGCCAGCAGCGTCGACAGGGATAGCAATCAGCCCCAGCATTTT
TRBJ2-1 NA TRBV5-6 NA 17 CASSLGGGHPSYNEQFF TGTGCCAGCAGCCTGGGGGGGGGACATCCCTCCTACAATGAGCAGTTCTTC
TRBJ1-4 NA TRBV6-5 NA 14 CASSYVADNEKLFF TGTGCCAGCAGTTACGTGGCGGATAATGAAAAACTGTTTTTT
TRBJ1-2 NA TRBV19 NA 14 CASSPWGANYGYTF TGTGCCAGTAGTCCGTGGGGGGCTAACTATGGCTACACCTTC
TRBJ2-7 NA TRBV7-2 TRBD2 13 CASSLAGRSEQYF TGTGCCAGCAGCTTAGCCGGGAGGAGCGAGCAGTACTTC
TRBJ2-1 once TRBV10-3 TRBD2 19 CAISASPGLAGVLGNEQFF TGTGCCATCAGTGCTTCACCGGGACTAGCGGGAGTATTGGGCAATGAGCAGTTCTTC
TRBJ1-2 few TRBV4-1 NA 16 CASSQEVQGGGYGYTF TGCGCCAGCAGCCAAGAAGTGCAGGGCGGTGGCTATGGCTACACCTTC
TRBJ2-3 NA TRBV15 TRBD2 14 CATVSGTNTDTQYF TGTGCCACCGTTAGCGGGACGAACACAGATACGCAGTATTTT
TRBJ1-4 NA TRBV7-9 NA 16 CASSFSSAGGREKLFF TGTGCCAGCAGCTTCTCATCGGCGGGGGGGAGGGAAAAACTGTTTTTT
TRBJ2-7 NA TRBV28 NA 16 CASSLLRVQGKYEQYF TGTGCCAGCAGTTTATTAAGGGTCCAGGGGAAATACGAGCAGTACTTC
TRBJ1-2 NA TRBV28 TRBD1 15 CASSPAGGTNYGYTF TGTGCCAGCAGTCCTGCAGGGGGAACCAACTATGGCTACACCTTC
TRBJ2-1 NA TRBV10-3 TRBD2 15 CAIGRGLAGVNEQFF TGTGCCATCGGGAGGGGACTAGCGGGAGTTAATGAGCAGTTCTTC
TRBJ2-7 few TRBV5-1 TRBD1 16 CASSTDAGTGYYEQYF TGCGCCAGCAGCACTGACGCCGGGACAGGTTACTACGAGCAGTACTTC
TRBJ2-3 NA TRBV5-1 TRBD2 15 CASSLDLAGGDTQYF TGCGCCAGCAGCTTGGACCTAGCGGGAGGGGATACGCAGTATTTT
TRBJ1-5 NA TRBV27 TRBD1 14 CASSPDRDSQPQHF TGTGCCAGCAGTCCCGACAGGGATTCTCAGCCCCAGCATTTT
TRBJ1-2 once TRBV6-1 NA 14 CAGSDSGTLNGYTF TGTGCCGGGTCCGACTCCGGGACACTAAATGGCTACACCTTC
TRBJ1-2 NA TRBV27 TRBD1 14 CASSSRDRVYGYTF TGTGCCAGCAGTTCCCGGGACAGGGTCTATGGCTACACCTTC
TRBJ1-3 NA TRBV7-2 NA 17 CASSLGAEGAAGNTIYF TGTGCCAGCAGCCTCGGGGCGGAGGGTGCTGCTGGAAACACCATATATTTT
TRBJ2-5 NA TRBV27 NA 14 CASSPQAYQETQYF TGTGCCAGCAGTCCCCAAGCGTACCAAGAGACCCAGTACTTC
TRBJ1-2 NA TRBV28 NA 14 CASEPGGSNYGYTF TGTGCCAGCGAACCGGGTGGCAGTAACTATGGCTACACCTTC
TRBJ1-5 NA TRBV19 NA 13 CASSMEVNQPQHF TGTGCCAGTAGTATGGAGGTTAATCAGCCCCAGCATTTT
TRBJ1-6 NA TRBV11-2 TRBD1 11 CASSPGQGPHF TGTGCCAGCAGCCCTGGACAGGGTCCACACTTT
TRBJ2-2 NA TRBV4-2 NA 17 CASSQDKGLTNTGELFF TGTGCCAGCAGCCAAGATAAGGGGCTCACGAACACCGGGGAGCTGTTTTTT
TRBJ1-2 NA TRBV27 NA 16 CASSFLGRNLNYGYTF TGTGCCAGCAGTTTCTTGGGCAGAAACCTTAACTATGGCTACACCTTC
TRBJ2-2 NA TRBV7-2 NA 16 CASSLLGQGGRGELFF TGTGCCAGCAGCTTATTGGGGCAGGGTGGTCGCGGGGAGCTGTTTTTT
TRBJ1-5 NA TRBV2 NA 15 CASSAREGSNQPQHF TGTGCCAGCAGTGCCAGGGAGGGGAGCAATCAGCCCCAGCATTTT
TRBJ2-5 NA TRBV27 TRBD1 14 CAIPGQGAGETQYF TGTGCCATTCCCGGACAGGGGGCCGGGGAGACCCAGTACTTC
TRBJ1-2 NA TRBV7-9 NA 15 CASSLGSIGDYGYTF TGTGCCAGCAGCTTAGGGTCAATAGGAGACTATGGCTACACCTTC
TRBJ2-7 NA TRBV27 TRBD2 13 CASSFRDYHEQYF TGTGCCAGCAGTTTCCGGGACTACCACGAGCAGTACTTC
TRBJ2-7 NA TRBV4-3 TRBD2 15 CASSSGLAPAYEQYF TGCGCCAGCAGCTCCGGACTAGCCCCAGCCTACGAGCAGTACTTC
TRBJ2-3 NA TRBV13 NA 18 CASSFHPNRGLNTDTQYF TGTGCCAGCAGCTTCCACCCGAATCGCGGGCTGAACACAGATACGCAGTATTTT
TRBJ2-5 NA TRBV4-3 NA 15 CASSQDRGFQETQYF TGCGCCAGCAGCCAAGACAGGGGATTCCAAGAGACCCAGTACTTC
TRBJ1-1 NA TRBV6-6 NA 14 CASSYSPWGEEAFF TGTGCCAGCAGTTACTCCCCGTGGGGAGAGGAAGCTTTCTTT
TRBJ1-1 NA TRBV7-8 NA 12 CASRTGGTEAFF TGTGCCAGCAGGACTGGCGGGACTGAAGCTTTCTTT
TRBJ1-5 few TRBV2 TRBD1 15 CASRAGTGGNQPQHF TGTGCCAGCAGGGCCGGGACAGGGGGCAATCAGCCCCAGCATTTT
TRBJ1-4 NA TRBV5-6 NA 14 CASSLGLFNEKLFF TGTGCCAGCAGCCTGGGACTCTTTAATGAAAAACTGTTTTTT
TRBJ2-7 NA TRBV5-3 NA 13 CARSFDCLDEQYF TGTGCCAGAAGCTTTGACTGCCTAGACGAGCAGTACTTC
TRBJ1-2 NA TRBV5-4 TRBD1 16 CASSLGAGGANYGYTF TGTGCCAGCAGCTTGGGAGCAGGGGGCGCCAACTATGGCTACACCTTC
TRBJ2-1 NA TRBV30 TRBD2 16 CAWSSTSGILSDEQFF TGTGCCTGGAGTTCGACTAGCGGGATCCTATCCGATGAGCAGTTCTTC
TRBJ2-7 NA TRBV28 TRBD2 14 CASSLRAGGYEQYF TGTGCCAGCAGTTTACGGGCGGGAGGGTACGAGCAGTACTTC
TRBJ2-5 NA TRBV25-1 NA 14 CASNGGTVGETQYF TGTGCCAGCAATGGGGGGACAGTGGGGGAGACCCAGTACTTC
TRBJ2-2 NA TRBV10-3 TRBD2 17 CAISDSLGTTNTGELFF TGTGCCATCAGTGACTCCCTTGGGACTACGAACACCGGGGAGCTGTTTTTT
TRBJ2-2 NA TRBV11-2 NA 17 CASSLGGTGPNTGELFF TGTGCCAGCAGCTTAGGGGGGACTGGGCCGAACACCGGGGAGCTGTTTTTT
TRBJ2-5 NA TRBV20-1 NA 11 CSAWVRETQYF TGCAGTGCTTGGGTGCGGGAGACCCAGTACTTC
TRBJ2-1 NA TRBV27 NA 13 CASSWARGGEQFF TGTGCCAGCAGTTGGGCTAGGGGGGGTGAGCAGTTCTTC
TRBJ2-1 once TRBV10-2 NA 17 CASSEYGGGGYRHEQFF TGCGCCAGCAGTGAGTACGGGGGAGGAGGGTATCGGCATGAGCAGTTCTTC
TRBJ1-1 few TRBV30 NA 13 CAWSRVEGTEAFF TGTGCCTGGAGTCGGGTGGAGGGCACTGAAGCTTTCTTT
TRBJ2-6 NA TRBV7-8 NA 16 CASSLMGLSGANVLTF TGTGCCAGCAGCTTAATGGGCCTCTCTGGGGCCAACGTCCTGACTTTC
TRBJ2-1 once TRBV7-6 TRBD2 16 CASSTPAGVSYNEQFF TGTGCCAGCAGCACACCAGCGGGAGTCTCCTACAATGAGCAGTTCTTC
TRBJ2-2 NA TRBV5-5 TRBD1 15 CASSLVGGSTGELFF TGTGCCAGCAGCTTGGTAGGGGGCAGCACCGGGGAGCTGTTTTTT
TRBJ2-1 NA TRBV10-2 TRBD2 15 CASTPLAGGGDEQFF TGCGCCAGCACCCCACTAGCGGGAGGGGGCGATGAGCAGTTCTTC
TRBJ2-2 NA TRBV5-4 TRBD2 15 CASSPRGRDTGELFF TGTGCCAGCAGCCCCCGCGGGAGGGACACCGGGGAGCTGTTTTTT
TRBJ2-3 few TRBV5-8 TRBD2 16 CASSWTSGPSTDTQYF TGTGCCAGCAGCTGGACTAGCGGGCCTAGCACAGATACGCAGTATTTT
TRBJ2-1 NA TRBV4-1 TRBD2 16 CASSQVLAGGSNEQFF TGCGCCAGCAGCCAGGTACTAGCGGGAGGATCGAATGAGCAGTTCTTC
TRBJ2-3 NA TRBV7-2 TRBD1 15 CASSLGTGSTDTQYF TGTGCCAGCAGCTTAGGGACAGGAAGCACAGATACGCAGTATTTT
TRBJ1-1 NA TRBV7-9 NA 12 CSSSLGGQEAFF TGTTCCAGCAGCTTAGGAGGGCAGGAAGCTTTCTTT
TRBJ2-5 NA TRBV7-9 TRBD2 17 CSSSLVGVGGGQETQYF TGTTCCAGCAGCTTAGTGGGGGTTGGGGGGGGACAAGAGACCCAGTACTTC
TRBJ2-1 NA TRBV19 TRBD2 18 CASSTGLAGGYSYNEQFF TGTGCCAGTAGTACGGGACTAGCGGGAGGGTACTCCTACAATGAGCAGTTCTTC
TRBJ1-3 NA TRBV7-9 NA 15 CASSLVTSSGNTIYF TGTGCCAGCAGCTTAGTTACAAGCTCTGGAAACACCATATATTTT
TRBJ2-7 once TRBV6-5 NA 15 CASSYSTGELNEQYF TGTGCCAGCAGTTACTCAACGGGGGAGTTGAACGAGCAGTACTTC